This T cell receptor (beta chain) is drawn from a study of metastatic and nonmetastatic thyroid tumors (dated by TCRdb to 2020 to 2022). Describing the broader study: The researchers compared repertoires between peripheral blood samples and tumor or nodule tissue samples from patients with malignant or benign thyroid disease.

The germline ends are 6 bases apart after V is trimmed by 0 bases and J by 7 bases. In the germline V gene (reference sequence), CDR1 corresponds to PRHDT and CDR2 to FYEKMQ. The CDR3 contains 13 residues, cysteine and phenylalanine counted. Of the read, only the CDR3 DNA is kept; its 39 bases are in frame from base 1. Overall study outcomes, separate from this receptor: In both blood and tumor samples, TCR beta diversity was reported to be significantly higher in malignant tumors than in benign nodules.

None of the patients had been given any treatment before thyroid surgery. Using T-cell receptor beta sequencing, the study looked back at clinical samples from patients collected from about 2011 to 2018. This clone is medium-sized (0.01 to 0.1%) in terms of sample share. There is no known antigen for this receptor. No base qualities exist here, and no much larger clone lies one base off it. Libraries were made using PCR. Data came from an Illumina HiSeq 4000. High-throughput sequencing was used to profile the CDR3 region of the TCR beta-chain in every patient. The published analysis was carried out like this. The researchers built a classifier to tell apart papillary thyroid cancer patients with distant metastasis, based on CDR3 differences among clinicopathological groups. The Shannon index was used to assess repertoire diversity, and the Morisita-Horn index was used to assess tumor-blood repertoire similarity. In TCRdb, the public reads were trimmed at Q25 with fastp and aligned with MiXCR, with productive beta chains retained. These V and J calls originate from TCRdb's pipeline instead of the authors' own analysis. In all, the sample holds about 22,000 clones, and less than 45% of those were seen once. 22% of the sample belongs to the ten largest clones.

Sequencing was carried out using blood. This TCR came from a male donor with papillary thyroid cancer or a benign thyroid nodule (not recorded which). Some clones in this sample may be carry-over from other donors' samples. The rearranged chain carries TRBV13 and TRBJ1-4; the D gene cannot be resolved reliably. The CDR3 reads CASSLGVGEKLFF. The DNA reads TGTGCCAGCAGCTTAGGGGTGGGTGAAAAACTGTTTTTT.